Listed below are T cell receptor beta chains from one sample, sequenced in a study of cytomegalovirus exposure and HLA in healthy donors. TCRdb's table, derived via immunoSEQ multiplex PCR, lists solely in-frame clones and lacks some. In the table there are about 200,000 clones, roughly three quarters of which are singletons. Sequencing was carried out using PBMCs. Every receptor here comes from a woman younger than 45 in good health and CMV-seronegative. The CDR3 runs from the conserved cysteine through the conserved F or W. D genes are given only for firm matches. The listing skips clone size in some rows; elsewhere it reads once, few, many or a size class.

J	V	D	size	DNA	CDR3
TRBJ2-3	TRBV6-1	NA	NA	TGTGCCAGTACCGCTACCCGAGGGACAGATACGCAGTATTTT	CASTATRGTDTQYF
TRBJ2-7	TRBV28	TRBD2	few	TGTGCCAGCAGTTTCTCGGTCGGGGGGGAGCAGCAGTACTTC	CASSFSVGGEQQYF
TRBJ2-4	TRBV11-2	TRBD2	NA	TGTGCCAGCAGCTCGCCTGGACTAGTCGGGAACATTCAGTACTTC	CASSSPGLVGNIQYF
TRBJ2-1	TRBV7-2	NA	NA	TGTGCCAGCAGCTCCTCCCTGGAGATGGGTAATGAGCAGTTCTTC	CASSSSLEMGNEQFF
TRBJ2-6	TRBV5-1	NA	once	TGCGCCAGCAGCTTGGGAGGGTTGGGGGCCAACGTCCTGACTTTC	CASSLGGLGANVLTF
TRBJ1-2	TRBV29-1	TRBD1	NA	TGCAGCGCCTCACAGGGGGAGAACTATGGCTACACCTTC	CSASQGENYGYTF
TRBJ2-7	TRBV5-6	TRBD2	NA	TGTGCCAGCAGCTTGACTAGCGGGTTCAACGAGCAGTACTTC	CASSLTSGFNEQYF
TRBJ1-5	TRBV29-1	TRBD1	NA	TGCAGCGTTGTTGGGACAGACAGCAATCAGCCCCAGCATTTT	CSVVGTDSNQPQHF
TRBJ2-1	TRBV7-9	TRBD2	NA	TGTGCCAGCAGCTCTAGCGGGATAATCTACAATGAGCAGTTCTTC	CASSSSGIIYNEQFF
TRBJ2-5	TRBV19	TRBD1	NA	TGTGCCAGCAAACTGACAGGGCGAGAGACCCAGTACTTC	CASKLTGRETQYF
TRBJ2-3	TRBV9	TRBD1	NA	TGTGCCAGCAGCGTAGGATCGGGACAGGGGGCCGGGGATACGCAGTATTTT	CASSVGSGQGAGDTQYF